These 20 T cell receptor beta chains came from one sample sequenced in a study of T cell repertoires and leukemia-associated antigens (dated by TCRdb to between 2018 and 2021). Libraries came from 5' RACE. TCRdb names Illumina MiSeq as the instrument used. TCRdb reran the public reads through fastp at Q25 and MiXCR, keeping productive beta chains. Rows with one shared CDR3 protein collapse into an entry with the most common genes and DNA. The sample data list about 11,000 distinct CDR3 sequences, and roughly 43% of these were observed just once. The ten largest clones represent roughly 29% of the sample. The antigens for these receptors are not known. Sequencing was performed on CD3+ T cells sorted from blood and cultured. These TCRs come from a female donor in good health.

On this clonotype: This CDR3 is missing its conserved last phenylalanine or tryptophan, likely due to a read error. This chain joins TRBV20-1 and TRBJ2-7; TRBD2 agrees at 8 bases. CDR3 size: 12 residues. CDR1 is DFQATT, CDR2 SNEGSKA, per germline (reference sequence). J gave up 6 bases and V 5 bases, and 6 bases lay outside the gene matches. The CDR3 sequence is CSAPGTRPEQYS. As DNA, the CDR3 is TGCAGTGCTCCCGGGACTAGGCCCGAGCAGTACTCC.

This clonotype was counted ten times or more. The V gene is TRBV18, the J gene TRBJ1-4; D remains ambiguous. V lost 2 bases and J 6 bases, leaving 10 bases between the germline ends. Per germline, CDR1 KGHSH and CDR2 LQKENI. The CDR3 length is 14 residues. CDR3 sequence (DNA): TGTGCCAGCTCACCATTATCGCAGGATGAAAAACTGTTTTTT. Translating gives CASSPLSQDEKLFF.

This clonotype was counted many times. V gene TRBV6-1 combines with J gene TRBJ2-1, with TRBD1 matching 9 bases. This CDR3 spans 16 amino acids. Unmatched junction bases numbered 13, after V lost 6 bases and J lost 7 bases. Per germline, CDR1 MNHNS and CDR2 SASEGT. DNA for the CDR3: TGTGCCAGCAGCCCAACGGGACAGGGCAGGGGGAATGAGCAGTTCTTC. The encoded protein is CASSPTGQGRGNEQFF.

The genes are TRBV4-3 and TRBJ2-5, with 10 bases lining up with TRBD2. J gave up 5 bases and V 1 base, and 13 bases lay outside the gene matches. Looked up from germline, CDR1 is LGHNA and CDR2 is YSLEER. The CDR3 loop spans 18 amino acids. Here the CDR3 reads CASSQGLAGERGMETQYF. The CDR3 coding sequence is TGCGCCAGCAGCCAAGGTCTAGCGGGAGAGAGGGGGATGGAGACCCAGTACTTC.

V gene TRBV20-1 combines with J gene TRBJ2-3; 7 bases match TRBD2. With V trimmed by 2 bases and J by 6 bases, 14 bases remained unmatched. The CDR3 sequence is 16 residues long. Germline V gene lookup returns CDR1 DFQATT and CDR2 SNEGSKA (reference sequence). This CDR3 is CSARLELRELTDTQYF. The CDR3 DNA sequence: TGCAGTGCTAGATTGGAGCTGCGGGAGCTTACGGATACGCAGTATTTT.

This clonotype qualifies as medium-sized (0.01 to 0.1%). The chain carries TRBV12-3 or TRBV12-4 and TRBJ2-7, with 10 bases fitting TRBD1. After removal of 4 bases from V and 3 bases from J, the junction contained 3 bases not matched to a gene. CDR3 length equals 14 residues. As DNA, the CDR3 is TGTGCCAGCAGTTCCAGGACAGGGGGCTACGAGCAGTACTTC. This encodes CASSSRTGGYEQYF.

V gene TRBV9 combines with J gene TRBJ1-2; 7 bases are shared with TRBD1. V shed 3 bases, J shed 0 bases, and the junction held 5 bases outside the gene matches. CDR1 is SGDLS and CDR2 is YYNGEE in the germline V gene. This CDR3 has 15 residues. The chain's CDR3 is CASSGYRGTNYGYTF. The CDR3 nucleotides read TGTGCCAGCAGCGGATACAGGGGAACTAACTATGGCTACACCTTC.

This clonotype is deemed medium-sized (0.01 to 0.1%). The CDR3 region has the DNA TGTGCCAGCAGTTGGGCTAGCGGCCAAGAGACCCAGTACTTC. Protein: CASSWASGQETQYF. This chain joins TRBV27 and TRBJ2-5; 7 nucleotides line up with TRBD2. The germline CDR1 and CDR2 sequences are MNHEY and SMNVEV (reference sequence). The CDR3 contains 14 residues. J lost 1 base, V lost 4 bases, and 3 bases had no gene match.

The rearrangement joins TRBV4-1 to TRBJ1-6; D uncertain. The CDR3 is 12 amino acids. Deletions cut 6 bases from V and 8 bases from J, with 8 bases between. CDR1 and CDR2 (germline): MGHRA, YSYEKL. Here the CDR3 DNA reads TGCGCCAGCAGTCCTCCCTATTCACCCCTCCACTTT. It encodes CASSPPYSPLHF.

The table lists this clonotype with many counts. The rearrangement uses TRBV7-2 and TRBJ2-7, with 10 nucleotides matching TRBD1. The CDR3 spans 15 residues. Trimming at V came to 2 bases and at J to 3 bases, leaving 4 bases not matched to a gene. CDR1 is SGHTA and CDR2 is FQGNSA in the germline V gene. The DNA for the CDR3 is TGTGCCAGCAGCTTACGGACAGGGGGGGACTACGAGCAGTACTTC. This gives the protein CASSLRTGGDYEQYF.

There are many counts of this clonotype. It is unclear where the CDR3 begins or ends on the DNA, so no DNA is shown, and the CDR3 is as TCRdb lists it. V usage is TRBV6-1 and J usage is TRBJ1-1; whether TRBD1, the table's D call, matches the DNA was not checked. CDR1 is MNHNS and CDR2 is SASEGT in the germline V gene. The CDR3 region is 11 residues in length, termini included. CDR3: CASSVGRGSFF.

By share, this clonotype ranks as medium-sized. The rearrangement links TRBV5-1 to TRBJ2-1; D not resolved. This CDR3 spans 13 amino acids. Germline V CDR1 and CDR2: SGHRS, YFSETQ. Trimming left V 1 base short and J 10 bases short, with 12 bases between. In DNA, the CDR3 is TGCGCCAGCAGCTTGAGCCCCGGTAGGGAGCAGTTCTTC. It encodes CASSLSPGREQFF. The full variable domain, its missing parts supplied by reference TRBV5-1 and TRBJ2-1, is KAGVTQTPRYLIKTRGQQVTLSCSPISGHRSVSWYQQTPGQGLQFLFEYFSETQRNKGNFPGRFSGRQFSNSRSEMNVSTLELGDSALYLCASSLSPGREQFFGPGTRLTVL.

This clonotype is categorized as medium-sized. The V gene is TRBV20-1, the J gene TRBJ1-1; D may be TRBD1 (5 bases). Germline V gives CDR1 DFQATT, CDR2 SNEGSKA (reference sequence). The CDR3 is made up of 15 amino acids. V was trimmed by 3 bases and J by 4 bases, leaving 18 bases between them. Here the CDR3 reads CSARVAGLDGTEAFF. The CDR3, as DNA: TGCAGTGCTAGGGTGGCAGGGCTCGATGGCACTGAAGCTTTCTTT.

The chain has TRBV28 and TRBJ2-2, with 10 bases aligning to TRBD2. The CDR3 spans 16 residues. V trimming: 5 bases; J trimming: 3 bases; junction bases outside the gene matches: 6. The germline V gene has CDR1 MDHEN and CDR2 SYDVKM. Here the CDR3 DNA reads TGTGCCAGCAGTCCTAGCGGGAGTATGTACACCGGGGAGCTGTTTTTT. This codes for CASSPSGSMYTGELFF. Full variable domain (outside the CDR3, taken from reference TRBV28 and TRBJ2-2): DVKVTQSSRYLVKRTGEKVFLECVQDMDHENMFWYRQDPGLGLRLIYFSYDVKMKEKGDIPEGYSVSREKKERFSLILESASTNQTSMYLCASSPSGSMYTGELFFGEGSRLTVL.

Concerning this clonotype itself: One end of the junction varies from germline; a read error may be responsible. This sequence joins TRBV28 and TRBJ2-7, with TRBD1 matching over 7 bases. Germline V gene lookup returns CDR1 MDHEN and CDR2 SYDVKM. CDR3 length: 16 amino acids. The CDR3, as DNA: TGTGCCAGCTTCCGCGACAGGGAGCCAAAGGCCTACGGGCAGTACTTC. Amino acids: CASFRDREPKAYGQYF.

This sequence joins TRBV24-1 and TRBJ1-2; no clear D gene. V shed 4 bases and J shed 2 bases, with 10 bases lying between them. Germline V gene lookup returns CDR1 KGHDR and CDR2 SFDVKD. The CDR3 is made up of 14 amino acids. The CDR3 reads CATSDKKINYGYTF. Here the CDR3 DNA reads TGTGCCACCAGTGACAAAAAAATCAACTATGGCTACACCTTC.

Relative to its sample, this clonotype is medium-sized. This sequence joins TRBV29-1 and TRBJ1-3; 8 bases line up with TRBD1. The CDR3 has 14 residues. CDR1 and CDR2 from the germline V gene are SQVTM and ANQGSEA. V lost 4 bases and J lost 1; bases outside the gene matches: 3. This CDR3 is CSVGHRGSGNTIYF. The CDR3 DNA reads as TGCAGCGTTGGACACAGGGGGTCTGGAAACACCATATATTTT.

The table lists this clonotype with many counts. The chain combines TRBV4-1 with TRBJ2-7; D gene ambiguous. The germline gives CDR1 MGHRA, CDR2 YSYEKL. Trimming took off 1 base at V and 0 bases at J, with 10 bases between the two ends. This CDR3 region has 15 residues. The CDR3 loop is CASSQGARSSYEQYF. In DNA, the CDR3 is TGCGCCAGCAGCCAAGGCGCAAGAAGCTCCTACGAGCAGTACTTC.

This rearrangement joins TRBV5-1 to TRBJ2-1; the match to TRBD2 covers 14 bases. CDR1 and CDR2 from the germline V gene are SGHRS and YFSETQ. With 3 bases clipped from V and 5 bases from J, the junction kept 7 bases outside the gene matches. The CDR3 contains 17 residues. The CDR3, as DNA: TGCGCCAGCAGCTCCGTCCCGGGACTAGCGGGAGACAATGAGCAGTTCTTC. Residues: CASSSVPGLAGDNEQFF.

This clonotype is classed as medium-sized. This chain connects TRBV12-5 to TRBJ2-5; 7 bases are shared with TRBD2. The CDR3 totals 15 residues. Losses at the gene ends were 3 bases for V and 1 base for J; bases not matched to a gene: 5. Germline CDR1 LGHNT, CDR2 FRNRAP. This CDR3 reads CASGFSGAPQETQYF. The CDR3 DNA reads TGTGCTAGTGGTTTCAGCGGGGCCCCCCAAGAGACCCAGTACTTC.